These 4 T cell receptor beta chains originate from one sample sequenced in a study of blood T cell repertoires in COVID-19. Measured with immunoSEQ multiplex PCR; TCRdb has only the in-frame clones, and not every one. The sample shows approximately 220,000 clones, 88% of them seen only once. Sequencing was carried out using PBMCs or T cells enriched from blood (not recorded which). The receptors were sampled from a woman aged 30 to 39 who had recovered from COVID-19.

The chain is built from TRBV7-9 and TRBJ2-2; 7 nucleotides line up with TRBD1. Germline V CDR1 and CDR2: SEHNR, FQNEAQ (reference sequence). The J segment lost 7 bases and the V segment lost 5 bases, leaving 13 bases of the junction unmatched. The CDR3 totals 16 residues. The chain's CDR3 is CASSRMGTAWHGELFF. The CDR3 DNA reads TGTGCCAGCAGCCGAATGGGGACAGCTTGGCACGGGGAGCTGTTTTTT.

The chain carries TRBV7-9 and TRBJ1-5; TRBD1 might be the D (5 bases). The CDR3 is made up of 17 amino acids. Germline loops: CDR1 SEHNR, CDR2 FQNEAQ (reference sequence). V lost 4 bases, J lost 0 bases, and 16 bases lay in between. The CDR3, as DNA: TGTGCCAGCAGCTCCGATCAGGGATCCATTAGCAATCAGCCCCAGCATTTT. Translation: CASSSDQGSISNQPQHF. Full variable domain (outside the CDR3, taken from reference TRBV7-9 and TRBJ1-5): DTGVSQNPRHKITKRGQNVTFRCDPISEHNRLYWYRQTLGQGPEFLTYFQNEAQLEKSRLLSDRFSAERPKGSFSTLEIQRTEQGDSAMYLCASSSDQGSISNQPQHFGDGTRLSIL.

This clone was picked up one time. The identical CDR3 is also encoded by other nucleotide sequences in the sample. The V and J genes are TRBV4-1 and TRBJ2-3; 12 nucleotides align to TRBD2. V lost 0 bases, J lost 2 bases, and 9 bases stayed unmatched. The CDR3 has 19 residues. Germline V lookup: CDR1 MGHRA, CDR2 YSYEKL. CDR3 DNA sequence: TGCGCCAGCAGCCAAGAGGGGCCTAGCGGGGGGGTCTTCACAGATACGCAGTATTTT. It translates to CASSQEGPSGGVFTDTQYF.

The chain has TRBV19 and TRBJ1-1; D remains ambiguous. Trimming stripped 4 bases from V and 1 base from J, with 7 bases between. From germline, CDR1 is LNHDA and CDR2 SQIVND (reference sequence). The CDR3 runs 13 residues. This CDR3 is CASSRQWNTEAFF. CDR3 coding DNA: TGTGCCAGTAGTAGGCAATGGAACACTGAAGCTTTCTTT.